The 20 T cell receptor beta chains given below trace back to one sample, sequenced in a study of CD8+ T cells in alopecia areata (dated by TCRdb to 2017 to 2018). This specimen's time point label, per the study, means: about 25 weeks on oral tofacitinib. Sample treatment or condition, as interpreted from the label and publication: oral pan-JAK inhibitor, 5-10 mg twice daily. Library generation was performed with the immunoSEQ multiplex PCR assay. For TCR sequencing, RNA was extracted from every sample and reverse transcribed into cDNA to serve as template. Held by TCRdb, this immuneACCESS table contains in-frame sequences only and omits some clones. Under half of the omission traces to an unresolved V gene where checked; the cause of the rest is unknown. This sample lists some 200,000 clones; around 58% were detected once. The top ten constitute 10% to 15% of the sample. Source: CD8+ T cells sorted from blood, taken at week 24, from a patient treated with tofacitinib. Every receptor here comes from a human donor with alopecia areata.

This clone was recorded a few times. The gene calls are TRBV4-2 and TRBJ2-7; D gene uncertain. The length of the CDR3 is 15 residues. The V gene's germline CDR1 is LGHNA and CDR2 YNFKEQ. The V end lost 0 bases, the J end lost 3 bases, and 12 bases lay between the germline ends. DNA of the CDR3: TGTGCCAGCAGCCAAGAGGACCAGGCAAACTACGAGCAGTACTTC. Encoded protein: CASSQEDQANYEQYF.

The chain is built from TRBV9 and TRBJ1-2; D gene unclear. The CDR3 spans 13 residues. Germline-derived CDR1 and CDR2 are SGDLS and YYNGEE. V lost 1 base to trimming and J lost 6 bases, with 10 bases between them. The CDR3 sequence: CASSVSMANGYTF. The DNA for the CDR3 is TGTGCCAGCAGCGTATCAATGGCAAATGGCTACACCTTC.

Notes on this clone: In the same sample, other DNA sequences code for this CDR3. The CDR3 DNA reads as TGTGCCAGCAGGGGTAACGAGCAGTACTTC. Protein product: CASRGNEQYF. J is TRBJ2-7 and V is TRBV2; D is uncertain. Germline lookup yields CDR1 SNHLY and CDR2 FYNNEI. Between the trimmed V and J ends, which lost 6 bases and 5 bases, there was a span of 5 bases. CDR3 length: 10 amino acids.

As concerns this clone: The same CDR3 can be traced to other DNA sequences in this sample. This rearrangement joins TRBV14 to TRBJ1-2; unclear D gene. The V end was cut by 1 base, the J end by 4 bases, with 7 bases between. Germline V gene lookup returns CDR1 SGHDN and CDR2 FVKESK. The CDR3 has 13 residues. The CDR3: CASSQGRLYGYTF. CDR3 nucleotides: TGTGCCAGCAGCCAAGGGCGGCTCTATGGCTACACCTTC.

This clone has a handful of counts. The CDR3 reads CASSLGPGLANYEQYF. CDR3 DNA: TGCGCCAGCAGCTTGGGTCCGGGACTAGCGAACTACGAGCAGTACTTC. The V gene is TRBV5-1, the J gene TRBJ2-7; 10 positions match TRBD2. J lost 3 bases, V lost 0 bases, and 6 bases had no gene match. The CDR3 totals 16 residues. Germline assignment: CDR1 SGHRS and CDR2 YFSETQ.

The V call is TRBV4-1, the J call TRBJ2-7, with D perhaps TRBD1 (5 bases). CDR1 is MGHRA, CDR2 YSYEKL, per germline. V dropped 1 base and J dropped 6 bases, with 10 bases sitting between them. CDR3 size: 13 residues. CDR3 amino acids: CASSQVQGSEQYF. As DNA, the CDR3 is TGCGCCAGCAGCCAAGTTCAGGGATCCGAGCAGTACTTC.

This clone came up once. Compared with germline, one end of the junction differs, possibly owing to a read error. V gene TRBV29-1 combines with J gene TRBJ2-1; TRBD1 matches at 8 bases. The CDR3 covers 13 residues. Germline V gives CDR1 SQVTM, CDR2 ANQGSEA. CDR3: CSLRTGLNNGQFF. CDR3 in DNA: TGCAGCCTAAGGACAGGGTTGAACAATGGGCAGTTCTTC.

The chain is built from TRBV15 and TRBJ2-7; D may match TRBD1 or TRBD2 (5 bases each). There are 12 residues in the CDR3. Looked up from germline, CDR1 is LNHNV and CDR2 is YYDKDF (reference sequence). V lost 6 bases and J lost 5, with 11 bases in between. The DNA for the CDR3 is TGTGCCACCAGGGGACGGGGCGACGAGCAGTACTTC. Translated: CATRGRGDEQYF. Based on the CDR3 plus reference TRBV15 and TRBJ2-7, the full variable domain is DAMVIQNPRYQVTQFGKPVTLSCSQTLNHNVMYWYQQKSSQAPKLLFHYYDKDFNNEADTPDNFQSRRPNTSFCFLDIRSPGLGDTAMYLCATRGRGDEQYFGPGTRLTVT.

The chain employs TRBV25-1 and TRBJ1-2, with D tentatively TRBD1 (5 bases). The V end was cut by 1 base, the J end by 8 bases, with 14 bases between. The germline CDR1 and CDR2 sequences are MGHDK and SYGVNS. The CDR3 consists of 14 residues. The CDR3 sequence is CASSELRDVRGYTF. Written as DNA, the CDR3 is TGTGCCAGCAGTGAATTACGGGACGTTCGGGGCTACACCTTC.

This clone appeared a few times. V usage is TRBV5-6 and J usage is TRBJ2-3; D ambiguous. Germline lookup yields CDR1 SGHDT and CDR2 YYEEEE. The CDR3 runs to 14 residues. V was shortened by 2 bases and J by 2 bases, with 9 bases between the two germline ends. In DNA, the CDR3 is TGTGCCAGCAGCTTCTCCAGGAACACAGATACGCAGTATTTT. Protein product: CASSFSRNTDTQYF.

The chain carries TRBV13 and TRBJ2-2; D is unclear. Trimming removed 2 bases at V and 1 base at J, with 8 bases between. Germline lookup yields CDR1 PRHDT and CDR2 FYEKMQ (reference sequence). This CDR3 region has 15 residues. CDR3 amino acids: CASSLSRWNTGELFF. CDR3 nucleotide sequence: TGTGCCAGCAGCTTATCACGGTGGAACACCGGGGAGCTGTTTTTT.

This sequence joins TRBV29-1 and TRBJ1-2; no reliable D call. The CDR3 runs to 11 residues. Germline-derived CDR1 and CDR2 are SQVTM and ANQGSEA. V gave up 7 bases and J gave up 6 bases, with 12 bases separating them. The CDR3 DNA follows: TGCAGCGCCCCGGGAAACAATGGCTACACCTTC. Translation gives CSAPGNNGYTF.

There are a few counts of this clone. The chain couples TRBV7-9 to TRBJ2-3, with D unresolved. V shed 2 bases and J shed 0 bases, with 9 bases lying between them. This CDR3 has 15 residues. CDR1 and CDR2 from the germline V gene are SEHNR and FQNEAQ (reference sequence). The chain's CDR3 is CASSLRWISTDTQYF. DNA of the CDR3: TGTGCCAGCAGCTTAAGGTGGATTAGCACAGATACGCAGTATTTT.

CDR3 protein: CASSLNRDVYGYTF. Written as DNA, the CDR3 is TGCGCCAGCAGCTTGAATAGGGATGTCTATGGCTACACCTTC. The chain employs TRBV5-1 and TRBJ1-2; D gene unclear. The CDR3 sequence is 14 residues long. V was shortened by 1 base and J by 4 bases, with 11 bases between the two germline ends. Germline V CDR1 and CDR2: SGHRS, YFSETQ.

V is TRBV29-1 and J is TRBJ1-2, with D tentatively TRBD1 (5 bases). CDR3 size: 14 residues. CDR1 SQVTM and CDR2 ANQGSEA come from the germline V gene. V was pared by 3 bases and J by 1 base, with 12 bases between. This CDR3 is CSVESQAHNYGYTF. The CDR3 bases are TGCAGCGTTGAGTCACAGGCCCATAACTATGGCTACACCTTC. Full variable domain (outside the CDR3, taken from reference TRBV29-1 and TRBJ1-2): SAVISQKPSRDICQRGTSLTIQCQVDSQVTMMFWYRQQPGQSLTLIATANQGSEATYESGFVIDKFPISRPNLTFSTLTVSNMSPEDSSIYLCSVESQAHNYGYTFGSGTRLTVV.

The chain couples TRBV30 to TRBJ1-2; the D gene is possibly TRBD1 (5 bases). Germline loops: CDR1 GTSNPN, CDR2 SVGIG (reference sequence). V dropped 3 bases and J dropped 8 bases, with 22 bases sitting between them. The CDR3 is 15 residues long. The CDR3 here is CAWRLVKGPREGYTF. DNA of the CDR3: TGTGCCTGGAGGTTGGTCAAGGGGCCAAGGGAAGGCTACACCTTC.

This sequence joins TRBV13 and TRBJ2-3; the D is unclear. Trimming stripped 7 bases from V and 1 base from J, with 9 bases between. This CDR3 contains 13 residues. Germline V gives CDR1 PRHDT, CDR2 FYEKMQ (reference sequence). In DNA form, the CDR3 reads TGTGCCAGCATGGAGTGGGGCACAGATACGCAGTATTTT. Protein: CASMEWGTDTQYF.

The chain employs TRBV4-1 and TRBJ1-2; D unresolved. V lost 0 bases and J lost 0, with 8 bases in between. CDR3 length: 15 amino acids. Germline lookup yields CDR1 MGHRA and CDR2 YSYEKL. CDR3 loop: CASSQEKGANYGYTF. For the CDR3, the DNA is TGCGCCAGCAGCCAAGAAAAGGGAGCTAACTATGGCTACACCTTC.

CDR3 DNA: TGTGCCCTGGGCGGACCGGGAAATTCACCCCTCCACTTT. Its protein is CALGGPGNSPLHF. The rearrangement links TRBV7-9 to TRBJ1-6, with D unresolved. Trimming took off 11 bases at V and 7 bases at J, with 15 bases between the two ends. Germline CDR1 SEHNR, CDR2 FQNEAQ (reference sequence). This CDR3 spans 13 amino acids.

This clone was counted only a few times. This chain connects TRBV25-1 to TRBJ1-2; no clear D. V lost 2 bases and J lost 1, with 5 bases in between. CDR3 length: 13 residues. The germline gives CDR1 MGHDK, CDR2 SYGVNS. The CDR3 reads CASSEGVNYGYTF. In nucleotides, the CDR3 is TGTGCCAGCAGTGAAGGAGTTAACTATGGCTACACCTTC.